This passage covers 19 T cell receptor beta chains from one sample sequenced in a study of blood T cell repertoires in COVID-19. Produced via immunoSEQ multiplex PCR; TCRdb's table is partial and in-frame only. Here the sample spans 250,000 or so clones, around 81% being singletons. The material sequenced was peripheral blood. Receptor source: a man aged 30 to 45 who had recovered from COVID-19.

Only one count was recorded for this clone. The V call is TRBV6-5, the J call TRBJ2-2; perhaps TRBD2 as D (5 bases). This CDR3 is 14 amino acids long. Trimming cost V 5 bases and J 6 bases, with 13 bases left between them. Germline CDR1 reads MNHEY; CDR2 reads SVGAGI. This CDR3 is CASSPRGRPGELFF. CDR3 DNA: TGTGCCAGCAGTCCCCGCGGGCGCCCCGGGGAGCTGTTTTTT.

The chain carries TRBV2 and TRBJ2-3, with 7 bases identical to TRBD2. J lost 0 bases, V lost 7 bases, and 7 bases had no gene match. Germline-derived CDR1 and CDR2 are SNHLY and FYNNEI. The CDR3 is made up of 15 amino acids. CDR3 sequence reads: CASTRWRGSTDTQYF. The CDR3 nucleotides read TGTGCCAGCACCAGGTGGCGGGGGAGCACAGATACGCAGTATTTT.

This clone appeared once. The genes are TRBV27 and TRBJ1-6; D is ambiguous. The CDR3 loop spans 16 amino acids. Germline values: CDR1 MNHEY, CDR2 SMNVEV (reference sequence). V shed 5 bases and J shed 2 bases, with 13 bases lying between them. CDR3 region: CASSPRTQTYNSPLHF. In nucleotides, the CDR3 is TGTGCCAGCAGTCCCCGAACGCAGACCTATAATTCACCCCTCCACTTT.

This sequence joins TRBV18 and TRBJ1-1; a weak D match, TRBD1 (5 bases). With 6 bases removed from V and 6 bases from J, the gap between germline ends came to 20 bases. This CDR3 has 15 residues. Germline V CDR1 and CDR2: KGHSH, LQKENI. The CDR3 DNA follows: TGTGCCAGCTCGCCCGAACGCAGGGTATCTTCTGAAGCTTTCTTT. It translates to CASSPERRVSSEAFF.

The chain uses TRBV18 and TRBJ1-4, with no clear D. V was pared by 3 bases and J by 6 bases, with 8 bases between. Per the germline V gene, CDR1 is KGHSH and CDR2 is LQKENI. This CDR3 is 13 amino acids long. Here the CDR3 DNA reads TGTGCCAGCTCACCGCAGGTAGATGAAAAACTGTTTTTT. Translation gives CASSPQVDEKLFF. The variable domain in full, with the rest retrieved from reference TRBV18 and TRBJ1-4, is NAGVMQNPRHLVRRRGQEARLRCSPMKGHSHVYWYRQLPEEGLKFMVYLQKENIIDESGMPKERFSAEFPKEGPSILRIQQVVRGDSAAYFCASSPQVDEKLFFGSGTQLSVL.

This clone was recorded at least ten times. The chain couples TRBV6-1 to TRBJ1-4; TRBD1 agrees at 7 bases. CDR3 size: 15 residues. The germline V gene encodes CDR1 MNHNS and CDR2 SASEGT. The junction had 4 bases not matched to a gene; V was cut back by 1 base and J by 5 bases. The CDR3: CASSEEAGGNEKLFF. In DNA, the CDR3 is TGTGCCAGCAGTGAAGAGGCAGGGGGGAATGAAAAACTGTTTTTT.

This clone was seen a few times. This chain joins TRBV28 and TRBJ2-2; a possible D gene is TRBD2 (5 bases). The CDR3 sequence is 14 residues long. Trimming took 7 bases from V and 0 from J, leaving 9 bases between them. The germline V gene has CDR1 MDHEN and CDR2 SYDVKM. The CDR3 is CASMRDPNTGELFF. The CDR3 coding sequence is TGTGCCAGCATGAGGGATCCGAACACCGGGGAGCTGTTTTTT.

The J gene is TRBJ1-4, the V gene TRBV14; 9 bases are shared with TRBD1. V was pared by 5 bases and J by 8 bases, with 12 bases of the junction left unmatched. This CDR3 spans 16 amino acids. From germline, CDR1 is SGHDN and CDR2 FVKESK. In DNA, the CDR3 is TGTGCCAGCAGCTCAGCTGGGGACAGGGTCTCGGAAAAACTGTTTTTT. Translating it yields CASSSAGDRVSEKLFF.

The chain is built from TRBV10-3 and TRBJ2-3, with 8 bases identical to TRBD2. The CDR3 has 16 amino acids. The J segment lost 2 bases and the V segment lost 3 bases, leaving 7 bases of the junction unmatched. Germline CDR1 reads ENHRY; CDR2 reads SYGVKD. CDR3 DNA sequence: TGTGCCATCAGTGAAGGTAGCGGGACTCTCACAGATACGCAGTATTTT. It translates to CAISEGSGTLTDTQYF.

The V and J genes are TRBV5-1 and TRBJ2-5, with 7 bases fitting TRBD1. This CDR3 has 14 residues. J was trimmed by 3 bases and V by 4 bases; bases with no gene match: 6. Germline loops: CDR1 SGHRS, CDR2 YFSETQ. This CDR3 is CASSPGQLKETQYF. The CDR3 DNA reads TGCGCCAGCAGCCCGGGACAGCTCAAAGAGACCCAGTACTTC.

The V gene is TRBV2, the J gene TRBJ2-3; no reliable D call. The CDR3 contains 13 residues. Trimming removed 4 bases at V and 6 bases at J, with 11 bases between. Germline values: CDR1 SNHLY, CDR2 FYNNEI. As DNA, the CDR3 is TGTGCCAGCAGTGCCAGAACGTGGGATACGCAGTATTTT. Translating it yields CASSARTWDTQYF.

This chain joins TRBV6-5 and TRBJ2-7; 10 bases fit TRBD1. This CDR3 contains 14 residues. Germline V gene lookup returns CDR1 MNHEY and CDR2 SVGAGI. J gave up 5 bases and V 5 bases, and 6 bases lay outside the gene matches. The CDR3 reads CASSRDRGRHEQYF. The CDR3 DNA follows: TGTGCCAGCAGTAGGGACAGGGGTCGTCACGAGCAGTACTTC.

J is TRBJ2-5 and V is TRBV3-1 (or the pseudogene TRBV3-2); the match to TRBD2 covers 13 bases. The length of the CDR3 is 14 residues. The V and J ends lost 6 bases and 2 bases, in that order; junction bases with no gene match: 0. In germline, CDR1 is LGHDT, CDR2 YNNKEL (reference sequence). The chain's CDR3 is CASRLAGGQETQYF. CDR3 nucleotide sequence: TGTGCCAGCAGACTAGCGGGGGGGCAAGAGACCCAGTACTTC.

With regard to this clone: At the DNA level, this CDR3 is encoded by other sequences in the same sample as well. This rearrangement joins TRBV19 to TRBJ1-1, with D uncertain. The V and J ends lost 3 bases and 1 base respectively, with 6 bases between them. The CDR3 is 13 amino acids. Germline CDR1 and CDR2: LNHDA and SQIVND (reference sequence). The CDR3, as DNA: TGTGCCAGTAGTATTTCGGGGAACACTGAAGCTTTCTTT. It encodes CASSISGNTEAFF.

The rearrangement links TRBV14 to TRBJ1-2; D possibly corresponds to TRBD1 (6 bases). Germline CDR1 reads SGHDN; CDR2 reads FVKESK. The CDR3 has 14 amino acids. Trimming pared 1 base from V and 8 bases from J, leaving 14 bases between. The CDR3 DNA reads TGTGCCAGCAGCCAAGGTTTTACAGGGCGAGGCTACACCTTC. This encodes CASSQGFTGRGYTF.

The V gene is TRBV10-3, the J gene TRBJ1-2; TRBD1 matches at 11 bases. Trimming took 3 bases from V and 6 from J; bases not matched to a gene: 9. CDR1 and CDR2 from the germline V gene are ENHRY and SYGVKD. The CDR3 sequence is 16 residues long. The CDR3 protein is CAISDPRTGGVNGYTF. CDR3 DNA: TGTGCCATCAGTGACCCACGGACAGGGGGCGTAAATGGCTACACCTTC.

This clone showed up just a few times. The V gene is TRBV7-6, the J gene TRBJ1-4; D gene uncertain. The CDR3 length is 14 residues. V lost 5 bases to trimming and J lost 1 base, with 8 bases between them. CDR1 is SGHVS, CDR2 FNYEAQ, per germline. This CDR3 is CASSRSQTNEKLFF. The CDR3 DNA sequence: TGTGCCAGCAGCCGGAGTCAAACTAATGAAAAACTGTTTTTT.

The CDR3 nucleotides read TGTGCCAGCAGTGTGACAGGGCCGACGAATTCACCCCTCCACTTT. This encodes CASSVTGPTNSPLHF. The J gene is TRBJ1-6, the V gene TRBV27; TRBD1 aligns across 7 bases. There are 15 residues in the CDR3. Germline CDR1 MNHEY, CDR2 SMNVEV (reference sequence). V shed 5 bases, J shed 7 bases, and the junction held 8 bases outside the gene matches.

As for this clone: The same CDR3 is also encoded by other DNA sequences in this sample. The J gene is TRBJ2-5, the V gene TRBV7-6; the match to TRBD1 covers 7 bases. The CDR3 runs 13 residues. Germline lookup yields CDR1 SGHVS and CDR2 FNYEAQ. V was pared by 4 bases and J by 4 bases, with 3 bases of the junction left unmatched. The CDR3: CASSSDRAETQYF. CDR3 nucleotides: TGTGCCAGCAGCTCAGACAGGGCAGAGACCCAGTACTTC.